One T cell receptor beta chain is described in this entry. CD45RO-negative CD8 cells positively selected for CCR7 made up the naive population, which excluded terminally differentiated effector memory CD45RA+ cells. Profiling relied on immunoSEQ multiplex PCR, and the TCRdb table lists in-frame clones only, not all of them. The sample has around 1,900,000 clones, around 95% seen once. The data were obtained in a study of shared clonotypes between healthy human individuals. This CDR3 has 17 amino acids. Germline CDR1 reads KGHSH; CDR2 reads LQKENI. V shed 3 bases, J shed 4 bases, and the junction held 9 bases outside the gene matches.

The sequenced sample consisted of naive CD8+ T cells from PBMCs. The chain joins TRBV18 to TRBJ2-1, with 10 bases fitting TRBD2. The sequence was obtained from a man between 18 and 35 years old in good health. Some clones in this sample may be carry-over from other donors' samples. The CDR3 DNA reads TGTGCCAGCTCACCCCCACTAGCGGGACCACTGTACAATGAGCAGTTCTTC. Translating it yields CASSPPLAGPLYNEQFF.